This T cell receptor beta chain was found in a study of T cells in Graves' hyperthyroidism and ophthalmopathy. It was RNA transcripts that yielded the amplified TCR beta CDR3 regions. TCR CDR3 underwent first-round RT-PCR with the HTBI primer set. TCRdb re-called the multiplex PCR reads with MiXCR, one entry per CDR3 protein. The sample consists of approximately 430,000 distinct CDR3 sequences, approximately 14% of them appearing once. This CDR3 region has 14 residues. Germline lookup yields CDR1 SEHNR and CDR2 FQNEAQ (reference sequence). V dropped 7 bases and J dropped 7 bases, with 14 bases sitting between them.

The gene calls are TRBV7-9 and TRBJ1-6; D is possibly TRBD1 (5 bases). Specimen: blood. The clonotype was recovered from a woman aged 18-30 years with Graves' hyperthyroidism. The CDR3 nucleotides read TGTGCCAGCAAGGCAGGGTCAAAAAATTCACCCCTCCACTTT. Its protein product is CASKAGSKNSPLHF.